The clone carrying this TCR beta chain was observed a few times. The data were obtained in a study of T cells after yellow fever vaccination. TCRdb processed the 5' RACE reads anew with MiXCR; each CDR3 protein has one entry. There are just over 250,000 distinct CDR3 sequences in the sample; around 5.2% occur only once, and about 3.5% lies in the top ten. Germline V CDR1 and CDR2: MNHEY, SVGAGI. The junction had 6 bases not matched to a gene; V was cut back by 9 bases and J by 8 bases. The CDR3 loop spans 12 amino acids. The rearrangement joins TRBV6-5 to TRBJ2-1; 8 nucleotides align to TRBD2. Material: CD4+ T cells sorted from PBMCs, obtained on the day of the yellow fever booster vaccination. This clonotype was sampled from a man between 18 and 29 years old who received the YFV17D yellow fever vaccine. Here the CDR3 DNA reads TGTGCCAGACTAAGCGGGGGCGATGAGCAGTTCTTC. This sequence encodes CARLSGGDEQFF.